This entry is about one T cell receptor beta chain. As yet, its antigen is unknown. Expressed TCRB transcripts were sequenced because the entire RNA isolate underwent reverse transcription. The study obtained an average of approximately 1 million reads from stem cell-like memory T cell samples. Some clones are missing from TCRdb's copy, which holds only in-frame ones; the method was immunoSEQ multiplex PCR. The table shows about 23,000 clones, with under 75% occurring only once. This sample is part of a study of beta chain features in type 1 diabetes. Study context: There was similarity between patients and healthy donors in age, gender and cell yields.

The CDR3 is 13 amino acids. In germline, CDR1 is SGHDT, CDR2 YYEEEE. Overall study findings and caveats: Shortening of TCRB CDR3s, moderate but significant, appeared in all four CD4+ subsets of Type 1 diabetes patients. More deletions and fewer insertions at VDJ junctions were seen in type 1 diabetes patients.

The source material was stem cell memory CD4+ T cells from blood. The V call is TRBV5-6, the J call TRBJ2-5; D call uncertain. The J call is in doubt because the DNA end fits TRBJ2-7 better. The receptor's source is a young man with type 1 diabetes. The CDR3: CASSLGFRNEQYF. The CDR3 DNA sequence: TGTGCCAGCAGCCTGGGGTTCAGGAACGAGCAGTACTTC.